This T cell receptor (beta chain) was identified during a study of blood T cells in healthy people across ages. Study results and caveats: For the donors, CMV status was unknown and possibly confounded expanded clonotype changes. It was found that TCR beta diversity correlated strongly with the percentage of naive T cells.

A remark on this clonotype: The target antigen is unknown.

Germline V gives CDR1 SNHLY, CDR2 FYNNEI. This CDR3 is built from 13 residues. V lost 6 bases and J lost 8, with 14 bases in between. Combining a sample-barcoded 5' primer with a J-beta primer mix, a second PCR ran for roughly 7 to 11 cycles. MiXCR was run by TCRdb on the 5' RACE reads, yielding one entry per CDR3 protein. The table has around 1.5 million distinct CDR3 sequences, 30% to 40% seen once. The source is a young woman in good health. The chain recombines TRBV2 with TRBJ2-1; a weak D match, TRBD2 (6 bases). The specimen sequenced was blood. The CDR3 reads CASRRDSRDEQFF. CDR3 DNA sequence: TGTGCCAGCAGAAGGGACTCCAGGGATGAGCAGTTCTTC.